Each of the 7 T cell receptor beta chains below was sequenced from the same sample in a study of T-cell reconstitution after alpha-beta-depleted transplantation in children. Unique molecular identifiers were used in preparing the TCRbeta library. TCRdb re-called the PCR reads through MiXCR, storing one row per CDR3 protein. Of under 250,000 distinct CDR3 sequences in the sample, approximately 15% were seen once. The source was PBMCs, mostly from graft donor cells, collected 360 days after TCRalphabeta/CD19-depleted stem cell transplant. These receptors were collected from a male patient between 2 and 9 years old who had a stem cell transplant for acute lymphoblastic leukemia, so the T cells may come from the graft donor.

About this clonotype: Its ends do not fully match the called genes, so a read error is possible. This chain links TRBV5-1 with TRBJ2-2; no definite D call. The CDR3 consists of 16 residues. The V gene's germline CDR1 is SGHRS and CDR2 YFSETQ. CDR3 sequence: CASSLGPLGYTWELFF. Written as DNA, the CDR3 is TGCGCCAGCAGCTTGGGACCCCTAGGTTACACCTGGGAGCTGTTTTTT.

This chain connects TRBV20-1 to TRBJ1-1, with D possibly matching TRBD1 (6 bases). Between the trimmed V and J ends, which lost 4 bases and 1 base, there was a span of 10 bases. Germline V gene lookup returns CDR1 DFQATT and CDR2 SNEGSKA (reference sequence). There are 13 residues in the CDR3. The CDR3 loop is CSATPQGNTEAFF. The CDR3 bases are TGCAGTGCTACTCCACAGGGGAACACTGAAGCTTTCTTT.

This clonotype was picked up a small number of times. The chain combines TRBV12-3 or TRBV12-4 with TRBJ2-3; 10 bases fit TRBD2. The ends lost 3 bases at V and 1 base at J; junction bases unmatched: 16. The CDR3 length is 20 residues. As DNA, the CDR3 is TGTGCCAGCAGTTTCCCCACCTCTAGCGGGGGAAAGCAACGCACAGATACGCAGTATTTT. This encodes CASSFPTSSGGKQRTDTQYF.

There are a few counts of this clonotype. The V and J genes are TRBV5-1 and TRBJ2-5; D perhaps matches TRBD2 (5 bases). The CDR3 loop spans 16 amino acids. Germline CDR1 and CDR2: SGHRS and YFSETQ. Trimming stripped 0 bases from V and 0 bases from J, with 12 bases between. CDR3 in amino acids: CASSLEPLRDQETQYF. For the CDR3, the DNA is TGCGCCAGCAGCTTGGAACCGTTGCGGGACCAAGAGACCCAGTACTTC. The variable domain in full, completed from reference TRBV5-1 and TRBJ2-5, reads KAGVTQTPRYLIKTRGQQVTLSCSPISGHRSVSWYQQTPGQGLQFLFEYFSETQRNKGNFPGRFSGRQFSNSRSEMNVSTLELGDSALYLCASSLEPLRDQETQYFGPGTRLLVL.

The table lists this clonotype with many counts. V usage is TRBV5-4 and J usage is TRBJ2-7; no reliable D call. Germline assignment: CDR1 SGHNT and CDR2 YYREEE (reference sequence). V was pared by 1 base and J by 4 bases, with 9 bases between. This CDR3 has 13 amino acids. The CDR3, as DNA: TGTGCCAGCAGCTTGCTAGGGTCTTACGAGCAGTACTTC. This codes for CASSLLGSYEQYF. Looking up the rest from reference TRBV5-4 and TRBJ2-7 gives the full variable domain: ETGVTQSPTHLIKTRGQQVTLRCSSQSGHNTVSWYQQALGQGPQFIFQYYREEENGRGNFPPRFSGLQFPNYSSELNVNALELDDSALYLCASSLLGSYEQYFGPGTRLTVT.

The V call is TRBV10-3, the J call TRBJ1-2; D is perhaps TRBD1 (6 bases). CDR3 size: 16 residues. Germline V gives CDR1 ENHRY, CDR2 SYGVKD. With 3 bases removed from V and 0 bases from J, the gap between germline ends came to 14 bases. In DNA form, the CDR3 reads TGTGCCATCAGTGACGCCCAGGGGCCAGCTAACTATGGCTACACCTTC. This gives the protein CAISDAQGPANYGYTF.

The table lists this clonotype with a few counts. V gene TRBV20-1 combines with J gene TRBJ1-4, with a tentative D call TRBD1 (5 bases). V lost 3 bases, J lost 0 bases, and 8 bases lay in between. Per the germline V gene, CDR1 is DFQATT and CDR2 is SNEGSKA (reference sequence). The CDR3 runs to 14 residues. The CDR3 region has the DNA TGCAGTGCTAGGGGGCTTCCAACTAATGAAAAACTGTTTTTT. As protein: CSARGLPTNEKLFF.